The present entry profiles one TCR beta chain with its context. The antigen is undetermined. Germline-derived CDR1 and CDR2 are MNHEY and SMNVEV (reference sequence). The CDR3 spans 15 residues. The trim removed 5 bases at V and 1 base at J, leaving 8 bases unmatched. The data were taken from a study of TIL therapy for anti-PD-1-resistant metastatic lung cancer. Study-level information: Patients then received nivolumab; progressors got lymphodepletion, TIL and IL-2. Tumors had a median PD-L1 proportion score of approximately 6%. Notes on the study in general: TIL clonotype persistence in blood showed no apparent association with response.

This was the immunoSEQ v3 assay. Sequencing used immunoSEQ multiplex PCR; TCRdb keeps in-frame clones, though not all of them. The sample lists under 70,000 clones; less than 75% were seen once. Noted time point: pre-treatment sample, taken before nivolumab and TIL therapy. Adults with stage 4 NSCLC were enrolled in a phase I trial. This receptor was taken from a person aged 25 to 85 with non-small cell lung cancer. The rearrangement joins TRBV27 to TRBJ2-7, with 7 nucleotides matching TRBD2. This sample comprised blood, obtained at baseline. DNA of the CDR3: TGTGCCAGCAGTCTAAAGGCGGGAGCATCCTACGAGCAGTACTTC. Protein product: CASSLKAGASYEQYF.